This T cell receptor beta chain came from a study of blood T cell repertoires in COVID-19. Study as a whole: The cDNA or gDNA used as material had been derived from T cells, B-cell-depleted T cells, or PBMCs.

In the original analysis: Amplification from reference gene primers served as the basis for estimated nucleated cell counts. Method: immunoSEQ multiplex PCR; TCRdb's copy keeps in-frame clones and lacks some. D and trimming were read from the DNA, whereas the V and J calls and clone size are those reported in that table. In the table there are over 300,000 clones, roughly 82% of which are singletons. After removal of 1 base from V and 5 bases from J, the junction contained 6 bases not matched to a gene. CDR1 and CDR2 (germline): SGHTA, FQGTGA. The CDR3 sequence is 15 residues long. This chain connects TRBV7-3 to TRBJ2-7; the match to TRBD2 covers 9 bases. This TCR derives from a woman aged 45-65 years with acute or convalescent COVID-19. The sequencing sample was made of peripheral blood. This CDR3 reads CASSLRSSGTDEQYF. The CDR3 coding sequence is TGTGCCAGCAGCTTAAGGTCTAGCGGGACCGACGAGCAGTACTTC. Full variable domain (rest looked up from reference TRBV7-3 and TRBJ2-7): GAGVSQTPSNKVTEKGKYVELRCDPISGHTALYWYRQSLGQGPEFLIYFQGTGAADDSGLPNDRFFAVRPEGSVSTLKIQRTERGDSAVYLCASSLRSSGTDEQYFGPGTRLTVT.